Detailed here is one T cell receptor (beta chain). Its target antigen remains unknown. No quality values exist for individual bases; no much larger clone is one base distant. The source of the sample is a study of T cell repertoires in ileal Crohn's disease (dated by TCRdb to 2018 to 2020). Concerning the study at large: Median disease duration was around 7.9 years, and about 36% of patients were identified as active smokers at the time of surgery. All patients had surgery for a complication: stricturing disease in around 61% and penetrating disease in roughly 40%. Roughly half of the patients were given postoperative therapy, with about a dozen receiving thiopurines and around 18 receiving anti-TNF agents. The M0 samples consisted of biopsies taken from the inflamed part of the ileum within the surgical resection specimen. About 500 nanograms of biopsy DNA per sample were submitted for commercial TCRB immunosequencing. The TCR repertoire was analysed in approximately 60 patients with Crohn's disease drawn from a prospective multicentre cohort. The study was conducted in parallel with a multicentre cohort that was designed to identify predictors of early endoscopic recurrence following ileocolonic resection. A Rutgeerts score above i0 was used to define endoscopic postoperative recurrence. The study sequenced fewer than 200 mucosal samples from some 62 patients, taken at several locations on the surgical specimen and at postoperative endoscopy.

The cysteine opens and the phenylalanine closes a CDR3 of 13 amino acids. The CDR3 DNA has 39 bases and is translated from base 1. The germline ends are 12 bases apart after V is trimmed by 6 bases and J by 0 bases. CDR1 and CDR2 are drawn from the germline V gene: SQVTM, ANQGSEA. The investigation overall reported the following: Only a subgroup of patients, of unstated size, had mucosal CD4 and CD8 T cells sorted and sequenced. Higher percentages of high-frequency clones at the time of surgery were linked to endoscopic recurrence, and every patient with clonality above 26.8% (18/57) had recurrence. Sorted CD8 T cells carried more high-frequency clones than CD4 T cells, suggesting mucosal expansions were mainly CD8. Compared with non-smokers, patients who were active smokers at surgery showed a significantly higher proportion of clonal expansions (25.9% vs 17.9%, p=0.02).

Taken with the paper, the label for time point translates to: inflamed ileum from the surgical specimen. Adults with ileal or ileocolonic Crohn's disease and an indication for ileocolonic resection were eligible for inclusion. Before DNA extraction, whole ileal mucosal biopsies were kept frozen at -80 degrees C. Genomic DNA was isolated from frozen whole biopsies using a TRizol-based method, and the DNA was quantified with a NanoDrop 2000 spectrophotometer. Libraries were made using the immunoSEQ multiplex PCR assay. A two-step, amplification bias-controlled multiplex PCR was used by Adaptive Biotechnology to amplify CDR3 regions from genomic DNA. Primers covering every V and J gene segment were used in the first PCR, while barcodes and Illumina adapters were added in the second PCR. CDR3 libraries were sequenced using an Illumina instrument. In the authors' own workflow: The analysis drew on both the pipelines supplied by the vendor and custom analysis of the raw data in R/Bioconductor running R version 3.3.0. Clonality, ranging from 0 to 1, was calculated as the inverse of the normalised Shannon entropy of all productive clones. High-frequency clones were defined as the share of the repertoire occupied by the top 100 clones, with only clones passing a 95% confidence test being retained. Repertoire diversity was measured with the Simpson index, and overlap between samples was measured with the Morisita-Horn index. The table was pulled from immuneACCESS by TCRdb, which kept in-frame rearrangements only. Such tables lose some clones; where checked, under half of the loss comes from unresolved V genes, and the rest has no known cause. V and J calls and clone size come straight from that table; D and trimming were deduced from the DNA. The sample profile shows some 2,000 clones; 93% of them were found once. The ten largest account for approximately 4% of the sample.

Recombination joined TRBV29-1 with TRBJ2-7, with TRBD1 tentatively as D gene (6 bases match). This sequence originates from an adult with Crohn's disease. The sequencing sample was made of ileal tissue. Here the CDR3 is given as CSVATGFSYEQYF. The DNA sequence reads TGCAGCGTGGCTACAGGGTTCTCCTACGAGCAGTACTTC.